The present entry profiles one T cell receptor beta chain with its context. Its specificity is unknown. PCR primers comprised 60 Vbeta and 13 Jbeta primers. Authors' methods: Roughly 11 million shared chains were among the 80 million or so unique TCR beta chains that a later analysis counted. The assay was immunoSEQ multiplex PCR, and TCRdb's table has in-frame clones only and misses some. V and J calls and clone size are given by that table; D and trimming were obtained from the DNA. Of approximately 100,000 clones in the sample, more than 75% are singletons; the top ten hold roughly 5.4%. The record originates from a study of cytomegalovirus exposure and HLA in healthy donors. The overall study: Around 180 million T cells yielded 110 million or so unique TCR beta sequences in earlier analysis. Overall study results and limits: Later analysis identified a missense DCLRE1C variant that was linked to TCR beta V- and J-gene trimming.

The CDR3 covers 15 residues. Looked up from germline, CDR1 is GTSNPN and CDR2 is SVGIG (reference sequence). The ends lost 2 bases at V and 8 bases at J; junction bases unmatched: 6. The sample consisted of PBMCs. The chain joins TRBV30 to TRBJ2-1; 13 bases map to TRBD2. The receptor comes from a woman under 30 in good health and CMV-seropositive. This chain's CDR3 is CAWSTGTSGIDEQFF. The CDR3 region has the DNA TGTGCCTGGAGTACCGGGACTAGCGGGATCGATGAGCAGTTCTTC.